This TCR beta chain was sequenced during a study of T-cell memory formation after mild COVID-19. Study-wide context: Each donor largely had its own TCR clusters. Study-wide findings and caveats: Cross-reactive memory appears to have joined, as suggested by some responding clones showing up in pre-infection memory.

TCRalpha and TCRbeta libraries used 5'RACE with constant-segment primers and UMIs. Via MiXCR, TCRdb re-called the 5' RACE reads, giving one row per CDR3 protein. This table has hundreds of thousands of distinct CDR3 sequences, 15% to 20% appearing once. Germline assignment: CDR1 SGHVS and CDR2 FQNEAQ. The CDR3 length is 17 residues. With 2 bases removed from V and 3 bases from J, the gap between germline ends came to 20 bases. Points on this clonotype: Its antigen is as yet unknown.

This rearrangement joins TRBV7-8 to TRBJ2-7, with D possibly TRBD2 on 6 matching bases. This TCR was recovered from a man aged 18 to 29 who had mild COVID-19 (a few samples of this study predate the infection). Cell type and time point are not known. Sequencing was carried out using PBMCs or a T cell subset sorted from them (not recorded which). Written as DNA, the CDR3 is TGTGCCAGCAGCTTACGCGAGACGCGGGACTTCAGCTACGAGCAGTACTTC. Translation: CASSLRETRDFSYEQYF.